The 7 T cell receptor beta chains in this list originate from one sample, sequenced in a study of blood T cell repertoires in COVID-19. The table came from immunoSEQ multiplex PCR; TCRdb's copy has only in-frame clones and leaves some out. The sample gives a few hundred thousand clones, around 85% of which show up once; less than 2.5% is in the top ten. The sequenced sample consisted of PBMCs or T cells enriched from blood (not recorded which). These receptors all come from a man under 40 who had recovered from COVID-19.

The chain combines TRBV19 with TRBJ1-3; weak D call: TRBD1 (5 bases). Per the germline V gene, CDR1 is LNHDA and CDR2 is SQIVND (reference sequence). This CDR3 spans 15 amino acids. V lost 4 bases and J lost 2, with 12 bases in between. CDR3 amino acids: CASSTTAGPGNTIYF. CDR3 in DNA: TGTGCCAGTAGTACCACAGCGGGGCCTGGAAACACCATATATTTT. The variable domain in full, completed from reference TRBV19 and TRBJ1-3, reads DGGITQSPKYLFRKEGQNVTLSCEQNLNHDAMYWYRQDPGQGLRLIYYSQIVNDFQKGDIAEGYSVSREKKESFPLTVTSAQKNPTAFYLCASSTTAGPGNTIYFGEGSWLTVV.

The rearrangement links TRBV25-1 to TRBJ1-1; 7 nucleotides line up with TRBD1. Trimming removed 8 bases from V and 5 bases from J; junction bases left unmatched: 20. Germline V gene data show CDR1 as MGHDK and CDR2 as SYGVNS. This CDR3 contains 17 residues. Here the CDR3 DNA reads TGTGCCAGCTCTCCTGGAAAGGGGCAGGGGGATTTTACTGAAGCTTTCTTT. Amino acids: CASSPGKGQGDFTEAFF.

The chain is built from TRBV11-1 and TRBJ1-2; 12 bases are a match to TRBD1. Trimming at V came to 3 bases and at J to 6 bases, leaving 5 bases not matched to a gene. The CDR3 is 15 amino acids. The V gene's germline CDR1 is SGHAT and CDR2 FQDESV (reference sequence). This chain's CDR3 is CASSLGTGGKDGYTF. DNA for the CDR3: TGTGCCAGCAGCTTGGGGACAGGGGGCAAGGATGGCTACACCTTC.

A few counts support this clone. The same CDR3 can be traced to other DNA sequences in this sample. The gene calls are TRBV5-8 and TRBJ1-5; D possibly corresponds to TRBD1 (6 bases). Germline CDR1 reads SGHTS; CDR2 reads YDEGEE. The CDR3 length is 15 residues. V lost 4 bases, J lost 0 bases, and 11 bases lay in between. This chain's CDR3 is CASSLQGFSNQPQHF. The DNA for the CDR3 is TGTGCCAGCAGCCTACAGGGTTTTAGCAATCAGCCCCAGCATTTT.

The chain is built from TRBV5-1 and TRBJ1-2; 7 positions match TRBD1. Germline V gene lookup returns CDR1 SGHRS and CDR2 YFSETQ. The CDR3 has 15 amino acids. Trimming at V came to 2 bases and at J to 2 bases, leaving 6 bases not matched to a gene. The CDR3 region is CASSFETTGNYGYTF. The DNA of the CDR3 is TGCGCCAGCAGCTTCGAGACGACAGGGAACTATGGCTACACCTTC.

This sequence joins TRBV7-8 and TRBJ2-5, with 8 bases that match TRBD1. The V segment lost 5 bases and the J segment 2 bases; nucleotides outside the gene matches: 7. This CDR3 comprises 15 residues. Per germline, CDR1 SGHVS and CDR2 FQNEAQ. CDR3 in amino acids: CASSPGQEIQETQYF. CDR3 in DNA: TGTGCCAGCAGCCCGGGACAGGAGATTCAAGAGACCCAGTACTTC.

This clone turned up a few times. The J gene is TRBJ2-7, the V gene TRBV5-6, with 7 nucleotides matching TRBD1. The length of the CDR3 is 13 residues. V dropped 2 bases and J dropped 7; count of bases not matched to a gene: 6. The germline gives CDR1 SGHDT, CDR2 YYEEEE. In DNA, the CDR3 is TGTGCCAGCAGCTTCGGGACAGTTTGGGAGCAGTACTTC. This translates into CASSFGTVWEQYF. The complete variable domain, with remaining parts taken from reference TRBV5-6 and TRBJ2-7, reads DAGVTQSPTHLIKTRGQQVTLRCSPKSGHDTVSWYQQALGQGPQFIFQYYEEEERQRGNFPDRFSGHQFPNYSSELNVNALLLGDSALYLCASSFGTVWEQYFGPGTRLTVT.